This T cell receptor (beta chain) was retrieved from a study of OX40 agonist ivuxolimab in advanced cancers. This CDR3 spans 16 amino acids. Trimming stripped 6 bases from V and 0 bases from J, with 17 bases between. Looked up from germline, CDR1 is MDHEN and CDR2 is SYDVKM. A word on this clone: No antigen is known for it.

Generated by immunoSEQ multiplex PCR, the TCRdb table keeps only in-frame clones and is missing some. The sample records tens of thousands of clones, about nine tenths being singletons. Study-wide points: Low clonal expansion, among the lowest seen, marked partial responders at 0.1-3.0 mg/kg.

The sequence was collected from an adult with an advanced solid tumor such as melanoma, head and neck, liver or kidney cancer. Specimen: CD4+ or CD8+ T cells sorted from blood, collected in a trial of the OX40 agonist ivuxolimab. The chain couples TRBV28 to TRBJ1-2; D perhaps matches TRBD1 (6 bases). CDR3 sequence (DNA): TGTGCCAGCAGATCACAGGGTCTCCCTACTAACTATGGCTACACCTTC. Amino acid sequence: CASRSQGLPTNYGYTF.